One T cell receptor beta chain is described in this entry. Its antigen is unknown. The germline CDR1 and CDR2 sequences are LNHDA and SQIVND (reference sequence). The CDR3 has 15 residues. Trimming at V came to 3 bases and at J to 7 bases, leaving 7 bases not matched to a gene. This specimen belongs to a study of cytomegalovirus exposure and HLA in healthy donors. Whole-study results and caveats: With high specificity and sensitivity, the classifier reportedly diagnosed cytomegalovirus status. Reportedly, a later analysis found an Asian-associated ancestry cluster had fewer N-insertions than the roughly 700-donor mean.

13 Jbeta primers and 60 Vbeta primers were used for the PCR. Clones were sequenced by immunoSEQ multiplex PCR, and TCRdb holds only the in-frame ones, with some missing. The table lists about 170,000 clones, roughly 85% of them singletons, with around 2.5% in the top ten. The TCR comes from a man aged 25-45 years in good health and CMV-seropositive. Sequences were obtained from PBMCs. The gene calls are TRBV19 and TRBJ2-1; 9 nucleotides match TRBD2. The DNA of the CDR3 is TGTGCCAGTAGTATTGGCGGGAGGGCCGGGAATGAGCAGTTCTTC. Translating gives CASSIGGRAGNEQFF. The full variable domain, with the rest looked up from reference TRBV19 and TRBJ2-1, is DGGITQSPKYLFRKEGQNVTLSCEQNLNHDAMYWYRQDPGQGLRLIYYSQIVNDFQKGDIAEGYSVSREKKESFPLTVTSAQKNPTAFYLCASSIGGRAGNEQFFGPGTRLTVL.